This T cell receptor beta chain was documented in a study of shared clonotypes between healthy human individuals. Whole-study findings and limits: Clonotypes shared by all four donors outscored non-shared clonotypes in generation probability. Of the naive CD4 clonotypes, around 4.8% were shared across several donors. Naive subsets typically showed greater estimated richness than memory subsets.

As defined, naive CD8 cells were CD45RO-negative and positively selected for CCR7, with terminally differentiated effector memory CD45RA+ cells excluded. Points on this clone: The antigen remains unidentified.

The length of the CDR3 is 15 residues. Trimming removed 6 bases at V and 6 bases at J, with 19 bases between. CDR1 KGHSH and CDR2 LQKENI come from the germline V gene. In the authors' methods: Without quality scores, immunoSEQ junctional reads could not be filtered like full-length reads. Generated by immunoSEQ multiplex PCR, the TCRdb table keeps only in-frame clones and is missing some. The D gene and trimming were derived from the DNA, and the V and J assignments and clone size from that table. This sample has hundreds of thousands of clones, with around 96% found just once. The chain uses TRBV18 and TRBJ2-3; perhaps TRBD1 as D (6 bases). The sequence was obtained from a young woman in good health. Specimen: naive CD8+ T cells sorted from blood. CDR3 DNA sequence: TGTGCCAGCTCCCGCCCCAGCCAGGGGACGGATACGCAGTATTTT. Residues: CASSRPSQGTDTQYF. The full variable domain, its missing parts supplied by reference TRBV18 and TRBJ2-3, is NAGVMQNPRHLVRRRGQEARLRCSPMKGHSHVYWYRQLPEEGLKFMVYLQKENIIDESGMPKERFSAEFPKEGPSILRIQQVVRGDSAAYFCASSRPSQGTDTQYFGPGTRLTVL.